Listed here are 23 T cell receptor beta chains from one sample, sequenced in a study of technical replicates of blood from several donors. The data were produced by immunoSEQ multiplex PCR, yet TCRdb's version contains in-frame clones alone and is incomplete. The sample holds some 62,000 clones, 87% seen once. The sequenced sample consisted of PBMCs. The receptors were gathered from a human donor in good health. Some clones in this sample may be carry-over from other donors' samples.

This clone has just a few counts. Other nucleotide sequences from this sample produce the same CDR3. V usage is TRBV30 and J usage is TRBJ2-5; D ambiguous. Per the germline V gene, CDR1 is GTSNPN and CDR2 is SVGIG (reference sequence). Between the trimmed V and J ends, which lost 0 bases and 5 bases, there was a span of 10 bases. The CDR3 spans 13 residues. CDR3 nucleotides: TGTGCCTGGAGTGTAAGAGTCCGGGAGACCCAGTACTTC. Translating it yields CAWSVRVRETQYF.

This clone was seen only a few times. This rearrangement joins TRBV5-1 to TRBJ2-7; D gene unclear. CDR1 SGHRS and CDR2 YFSETQ come from the germline V gene. The ends were cut back, 6 bases at V and 3 bases at J, with 13 bases in the middle. This CDR3 is 13 amino acids long. CDR3 in DNA: TGCGCCAGCACCCCACCCTCTAACTACGAGCAGTACTTC. This encodes CASTPPSNYEQYF.

This clone was seen only a few times. The chain combines TRBV7-2 with TRBJ1-5; D is ambiguous. Trimming took off 1 base at V and 0 bases at J, with 10 bases between the two ends. The CDR3 spans 16 residues. CDR1 is SGHTA, CDR2 FQGNSA, per germline. In DNA, the CDR3 is TGTGCCAGCAGCTTAGACGGGTTTTATAGCAATCAGCCCCAGCATTTT. Encoded protein: CASSLDGFYSNQPQHF. Combining the CDR3 with reference TRBV7-2 and TRBJ1-5 gives the whole variable domain GAGVSQSPSNKVTEKGKDVELRCDPISGHTALYWYRQSLGQGLEFLIYFQGNSAPDKSGLPSDRFSAERTGGSVSTLTIQRTQQEDSAVYLCASSLDGFYSNQPQHFGDGTRLSIL.

V and J are TRBV5-1 and TRBJ1-1; D is possibly TRBD1 (5 bases). Trimming removed 2 bases at V and 8 bases at J, with 13 bases between. Germline CDR1 and CDR2: SGHRS and YFSETQ. This CDR3 spans 13 amino acids. The CDR3 loop is CASSFQGEGEAFF. The DNA of the CDR3 is TGCGCCAGCAGCTTTCAAGGGGAGGGCGAAGCTTTCTTT. The full variable domain, its missing parts supplied by reference TRBV5-1 and TRBJ1-1, is KAGVTQTPRYLIKTRGQQVTLSCSPISGHRSVSWYQQTPGQGLQFLFEYFSETQRNKGNFPGRFSGRQFSNSRSEMNVSTLELGDSALYLCASSFQGEGEAFFGQGTRLTVV.

Only a few counts were recorded for this clone. This chain joins TRBV9 and TRBJ2-3; 10 bases are a match to TRBD1. The V segment lost 1 base and the J segment 14 bases; nucleotides outside the gene matches: 4. The CDR3 runs to 12 residues. Looked up from germline, CDR1 is SGDLS and CDR2 is YYNGEE. CDR3 bases: TGTGCCAGCAGCGTATCCCGGGACAGGGGGTATTTT. This sequence encodes CASSVSRDRGYF.

This chain connects TRBV10-3 to TRBJ2-3; TRBD1 aligns across 7 bases. CDR1 ENHRY and CDR2 SYGVKD come from the germline V gene. This CDR3 region has 14 residues. The ends lost 7 bases at V and 2 bases at J; junction bases unmatched: 6. The DNA for the CDR3 is TGTGCCATCAAAGCACAGGGGCCCACAGATACGCAGTATTTT. Its translation is CAIKAQGPTDTQYF.

The chain employs TRBV4-3 and TRBJ2-7, with D tentatively TRBD1 (5 bases). Germline V gives CDR1 LGHNA, CDR2 YSLEER. V was clipped by 0 bases and J by 9 bases, with 6 bases between them. This CDR3 contains 11 residues. CDR3 in DNA: TGCGCCAGCAGCCAAGACAGGGCGCAGTACTTC. Translated, it gives CASSQDRAQYF.

V is TRBV4-3 and J is TRBJ2-3; 7 bases line up with TRBD2. The germline V gene has CDR1 LGHNA and CDR2 YSLEER. The length of the CDR3 is 15 residues. The ends lost 0 bases at V and 0 bases at J; junction bases unmatched: 0. The CDR3 sequence is CASSQERESTDTQYF. The CDR3 DNA reads TGCGCCAGCAGCCAAGAGCGGGAGAGCACAGATACGCAGTATTTT.

The chain joins TRBV7-6 to TRBJ2-5, with 16 bases fitting TRBD2. The ends lost 3 bases at V and 4 bases at J; junction bases unmatched: 5. Germline CDR1 SGHVS, CDR2 FNYEAQ. The CDR3 is 17 residues long. CDR3 nucleotide sequence: TGTGCCAGCAGCTTGGGACTAGCGGGAGGGATAGGAGAGACCCAGTACTTC. Protein product: CASSLGLAGGIGETQYF.

J is TRBJ1-4 and V is TRBV29-1; D gene ambiguous. Trimming took off 4 bases at V and 4 bases at J, with 10 bases between the two ends. The CDR3 has 13 amino acids. The germline gives CDR1 SQVTM, CDR2 ANQGSEA. The CDR3 region is CSVVTHSNEKLFF. CDR3 coding DNA: TGCAGCGTTGTGACTCATAGTAATGAAAAACTGTTTTTT.

The chain has TRBV27 and TRBJ2-3; TRBD2 is a possible D gene (6 bases). Germline assignment: CDR1 MNHEY and CDR2 SMNVEV (reference sequence). This CDR3 comprises 12 residues. V was pared by 5 bases and J by 8 bases, with 11 bases between. The CDR3 reads CASSTSGGTQYF. Here the CDR3 DNA reads TGTGCCAGCAGTACCTCCGGGGGTACGCAGTATTTT.

This sequence joins TRBV6-1 and TRBJ2-7; 12 bases are a match to TRBD2. V trimming: 4 bases; J trimming: 2 bases; junction bases outside the gene matches: 3. CDR3 length equals 15 residues. The V gene's germline CDR1 is MNHNS and CDR2 SASEGT. The DNA of the CDR3 is TGTGCCAGCAGTGCGAGGACTAGCGGGGCCTACGAGCAGTACTTC. Residues: CASSARTSGAYEQYF.

A few counts support this clone. The chain employs TRBV14 and TRBJ2-5; maybe TRBD1 (5 bases). Per the germline V gene, CDR1 is SGHDN and CDR2 is FVKESK. V lost 4 bases to trimming and J lost 1 base, with 16 bases between them. The CDR3 is 16 amino acids. The CDR3 DNA is TGTGCCAGCAGCCGCATATCTTTGGGGCTCCAAGAGACCCAGTACTTC. Translation gives CASSRISLGLQETQYF.

V usage is TRBV27 and J usage is TRBJ1-2; 10 bases line up with TRBD1. The germline V gene encodes CDR1 MNHEY and CDR2 SMNVEV (reference sequence). Unmatched junction bases numbered 8, after V lost 3 bases and J lost 7 bases. The CDR3 is made up of 15 amino acids. The CDR3 protein is CASSFGQGVYRGYTF. CDR3 DNA: TGTGCCAGCAGTTTCGGACAGGGGGTATATCGTGGCTACACCTTC.

The CDR3 protein is CASDKGQGVYEQFF. Here the CDR3 DNA reads TGTGCCAGCGATAAGGGACAGGGGGTCTATGAGCAGTTCTTC. The V gene is TRBV5-8, the J gene TRBJ2-1; the match to TRBD1 covers 11 bases. V lost 7 bases, J lost 8 bases, and 8 bases stayed unmatched. CDR3 size: 14 residues. CDR1 is SGHTS, CDR2 YDEGEE, per germline.

The V and J genes are TRBV19 and TRBJ2-2, with 15 bases identical to TRBD2. The germline V gene has CDR1 LNHDA and CDR2 SQIVND (reference sequence). Unmatched junction bases numbered 11, after V lost 4 bases and J lost 5 bases. CDR3 length: 19 amino acids. The CDR3 reads CASSTTGLAGGPVTGELFF. The CDR3 DNA follows: TGTGCCAGTAGTACCACCGGACTAGCGGGGGGGCCTGTTACCGGGGAGCTGTTTTTT.

The chain carries TRBV7-9 and TRBJ2-7; 7 bases map to TRBD2. The CDR3 has 14 amino acids. The germline gives CDR1 SEHNR, CDR2 FQNEAQ (reference sequence). Losses at the gene ends were 3 bases for V and 5 bases for J; bases not matched to a gene: 7. In nucleotides, the CDR3 is TGTGCCAGCAGCTTGGCGGGAGCCATCCACGAGCAGTACTTC. Protein: CASSLAGAIHEQYF.

The chain has TRBV6-1 and TRBJ2-1; 8 positions match TRBD1. Germline values: CDR1 MNHNS, CDR2 SASEGT. Trimming cost V 5 bases and J 5 bases; bases outside gene matches: 8. The CDR3 totals 15 residues. The CDR3 DNA follows: TGTGCCAGCAGTACCACCACAGGGGGGAACAATGAGCAGTTCTTC. Protein sequence: CASSTTTGGNNEQFF.

The chain carries TRBV7-2 and TRBJ2-7, with 7 bases aligning to TRBD1. The CDR3 covers 14 residues. J was trimmed by 4 bases and V by 4 bases; bases with no gene match: 7. Germline values: CDR1 SGHTA, CDR2 FQGNSA. Here the CDR3 DNA reads TGTGCCAGCAGCTCGTGGACAGGAAGTTACGAGCAGTACTTC. Translating it yields CASSSWTGSYEQYF.

V is TRBV19 and J is TRBJ2-1, with TRBD1 matching over 7 bases. V was clipped by 6 bases and J by 0 bases; unmatched bases: 14. Per germline, CDR1 LNHDA and CDR2 SQIVND (reference sequence). This CDR3 comprises 18 residues. CDR3 coding DNA: TGTGCCAGTAGGCGACAGGGCCCTCTCCTAAGCTCCTACAATGAGCAGTTCTTC. Translated, it gives CASRRQGPLLSSYNEQFF. Using reference TRBV19 and TRBJ2-1 for the parts outside the CDR3, the full variable domain is DGGITQSPKYLFRKEGQNVTLSCEQNLNHDAMYWYRQDPGQGLRLIYYSQIVNDFQKGDIAEGYSVSREKKESFPLTVTSAQKNPTAFYLCASRRQGPLLSSYNEQFFGPGTRLTVL.

This sequence joins TRBV2 and TRBJ2-7; 9 positions match TRBD1. The trim removed 0 bases at V and 3 bases at J, leaving 6 bases unmatched. The CDR3 contains 16 residues. Germline lookup yields CDR1 SNHLY and CDR2 FYNNEI. The CDR3 protein is CASSEAWDREFYEQYF. CDR3 DNA sequence: TGTGCCAGCAGTGAAGCGTGGGACAGGGAGTTCTACGAGCAGTACTTC. Full variable domain (remainder filled in from reference TRBV2 and TRBJ2-7): EPEVTQTPSHQVTQMGQEVILRCVPISNHLYFYWYRQILGQKVEFLVSFYNNEISEKSEIFDDQFSVERPDGSNFTLKIRSTKLEDSAMYFCASSEAWDREFYEQYFGPGTRLTVT.

This sequence joins TRBV27 and TRBJ1-2; the D is unclear. The ends were cut back, 5 bases at V and 4 bases at J, with 14 bases in the middle. Looked up from germline, CDR1 is MNHEY and CDR2 is SMNVEV (reference sequence). The CDR3 extends over 14 amino acids. CDR3 coding DNA: TGTGCCAGCAGTACCCGCGAGTCAGGCTATGGCTACACCTTC. It translates to CASSTRESGYGYTF.

This chain connects TRBV29-1 to TRBJ2-1; 8 nucleotides line up with TRBD2. Trimming removed 1 base from V and 7 bases from J; junction bases left unmatched: 6. This CDR3 is 14 amino acids long. In germline, CDR1 is SQVTM, CDR2 ANQGSEA. CDR3 bases: TGCAGCGTTGAAGGGGCGGGGGGAGAGAATGAGCAGTTCTTC. It specifies CSVEGAGGENEQFF.